One sample yielded the 9 T cell receptor beta chains listed below, sequenced in a study of cytomegalovirus exposure and HLA in healthy donors. PCR employed 60 Vbeta and 13 Jbeta primers. Method: immunoSEQ multiplex PCR; TCRdb's copy keeps in-frame clones and lacks some. The profile shows roughly 110,000 clones, 70% to 80% of them singletons. Sequenced: PBMCs. The receptor source for this set is a man younger than 35 in good health and CMV-seronegative.

Of note for this clone: A much larger clone sits a single nucleotide away, making a read error possible. The V call is TRBV4-1, the J call TRBJ1-5; TRBD1 agrees at 10 bases. The CDR3 has 16 amino acids. The germline V gene has CDR1 MGHRA and CDR2 YSYEKL. CDR3 in DNA: TGTGCCAGCAGCCAAGAAACAGGACAGGGGGATCAGCCCCAGCATTTT. It yields the protein CASSQETGQGDQPQHF.

The genes are TRBV7-6 and TRBJ2-3; D might be TRBD1 (5 bases). Trimming cost V 5 bases and J 6 bases, with 12 bases left between them. CDR1 and CDR2 from the germline V gene are SGHVS and FNYEAQ. The CDR3 spans 13 residues. The CDR3 protein is CASSPQGADTQYF. DNA of the CDR3: TGTGCCAGCAGCCCGCAGGGTGCGGATACGCAGTATTTT.

The rearrangement uses TRBV6-1 and TRBJ1-5; D is possibly TRBD1 (5 bases). This CDR3 has 14 residues. V shed 3 bases and J shed 7 bases, with 13 bases lying between them. Germline V lookup: CDR1 MNHNS, CDR2 SASEGT. In DNA, the CDR3 is TGTGCCAGCAGTGATGGGACCGGGGGGCAGCCCCAGCATTTT. This translates into CASSDGTGGQPQHF.

The chain uses TRBV19 and TRBJ2-2, with 7 bases fitting TRBD1. CDR3 length: 15 amino acids. With 3 bases clipped from V and 5 bases from J, the junction kept 6 bases outside the gene matches. Germline CDR1 LNHDA, CDR2 SQIVND (reference sequence). CDR3 coding DNA: TGTGCCAGTAGTATTCCGGGACAGCTTACCGGGGAGCTGTTTTTT. Amino acids: CASSIPGQLTGELFF.

This clone was counted at least ten times. The gene calls are TRBV7-2 and TRBJ2-7, with D possibly matching TRBD1 (5 bases). Looked up from germline, CDR1 is SGHTA and CDR2 is FQGNSA. Trimming pared 3 bases from V and 5 bases from J, leaving 11 bases between. The CDR3 runs 13 residues. The CDR3 DNA reads TGTGCCAGCAGCTTTACGACAGTAAACGAGCAGTACTTC. It yields the protein CASSFTTVNEQYF.

The chain links TRBV7-8 to TRBJ2-7; weak D call: TRBD2 (6 bases). Germline V gene lookup returns CDR1 SGHVS and CDR2 FQNEAQ. V lost 5 bases to trimming and J lost 1 base, with 15 bases between them. The length of the CDR3 is 15 residues. The CDR3, as DNA: TGTGCCAGCAGCCAGACCGACGGGGGTTCCTACGAGCAGTACTTC. Its protein is CASSQTDGGSYEQYF. Full variable domain (outside the CDR3, taken from reference TRBV7-8 and TRBJ2-7): GAGVSQSPRYKVAKRGQDVALRCDPISGHVSLFWYQQALGQGPEFLTYFQNEAQLDKSGLPSDRFFAERPEGSVSTLKIQRTQQEDSAVYLCASSQTDGGSYEQYFGPGTRLTVT.

V usage is TRBV5-4 and J usage is TRBJ2-5; 10 nucleotides agree with TRBD2. The CDR3 runs 14 residues. Unmatched junction bases numbered 5, after V lost 4 bases and J lost 5 bases. Germline-derived CDR1 and CDR2 are SGHNT and YYREEE (reference sequence). The CDR3 nucleotides read TGTGCCAGCAGCACCGGACTAGCGGCTGAGACCCAGTACTTC. Translation gives CASSTGLAAETQYF.

The chain employs TRBV2 and TRBJ1-3, with 7 bases identical to TRBD1. V gave up 6 bases and J gave up 4 bases; unmatched junction bases: 9. The CDR3 runs to 15 residues. Germline V gene data show CDR1 as SNHLY and CDR2 as FYNNEI. The CDR3 loop reads CASRPDRDFGNTIYF. CDR3 coding DNA: TGTGCCAGCAGACCCGACAGGGACTTCGGAAACACCATATATTTT.

The V and J genes are TRBV5-1 and TRBJ2-1; 12 bases line up with TRBD1. The CDR3 has 20 amino acids. Germline V gene lookup returns CDR1 SGHRS and CDR2 YFSETQ. Trimming took 7 bases from V and 8 from J; bases not matched to a gene: 25. CDR3 nucleotides: TGCGCCAGCGTCATAACGTCGCCCCTTAAGGGGACAGGGGGCGCCTATGAGCAGTTCTTC. It is translated as CASVITSPLKGTGGAYEQFF.